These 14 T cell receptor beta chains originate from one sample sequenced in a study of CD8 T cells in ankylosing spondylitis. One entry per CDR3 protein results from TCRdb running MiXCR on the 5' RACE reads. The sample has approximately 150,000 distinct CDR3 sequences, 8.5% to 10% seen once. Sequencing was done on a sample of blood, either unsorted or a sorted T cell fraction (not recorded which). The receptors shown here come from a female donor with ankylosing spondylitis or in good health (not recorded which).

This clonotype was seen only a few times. This CDR3 is CASSQDNGKETQYF. CDR3 DNA sequence: TGCGCCAGCAGCCAAGACAACGGGAAAGAGACCCAGTACTTC. The V gene is TRBV4-1, the J gene TRBJ2-5, with D possibly matching TRBD2 (5 bases). Trimming stripped 0 bases from V and 3 bases from J, with 8 bases between. The CDR3 length is 14 residues. The germline V gene has CDR1 MGHRA and CDR2 YSYEKL.

In nucleotides, the CDR3 is TGTGCCAGCAGCTTCTTAAGTAATGAGCAGTTCTTC. This sequence encodes CASSFLSNEQFF. The genes are TRBV5-8 and TRBJ2-1; the D is unclear. Trimming took off 2 bases at V and 7 bases at J, with 7 bases between the two ends. This CDR3 comprises 12 residues. Germline CDR1 SGHTS, CDR2 YDEGEE.

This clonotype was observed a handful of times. Written as DNA, the CDR3 is TGTGCCAGCAGCGTCGGCAGCGGGGCCAACATTCAGTACTTC. Amino acid sequence: CASSVGSGANIQYF. This chain uses TRBV9 with TRBJ2-4, with TRBD2 matching over 7 bases. The CDR3 totals 14 residues. CDR1 and CDR2 from the germline V gene are SGDLS and YYNGEE. With 2 bases clipped from V and 7 bases from J, the junction kept 6 bases outside the gene matches.

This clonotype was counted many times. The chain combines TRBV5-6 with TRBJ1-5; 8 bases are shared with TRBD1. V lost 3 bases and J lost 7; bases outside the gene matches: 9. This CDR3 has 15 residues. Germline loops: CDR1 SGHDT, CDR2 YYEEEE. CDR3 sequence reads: CASSSGTGSRQPQHF. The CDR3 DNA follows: TGTGCCAGCAGCTCGGGGACAGGTAGCCGACAGCCCCAGCATTTT.

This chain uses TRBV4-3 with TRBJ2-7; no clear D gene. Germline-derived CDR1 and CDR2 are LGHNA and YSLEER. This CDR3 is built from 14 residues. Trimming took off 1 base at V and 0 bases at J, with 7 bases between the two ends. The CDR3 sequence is CASSQVRSSYEQYF. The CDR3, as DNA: TGCGCCAGCAGCCAAGTTCGTAGCTCCTACGAGCAGTACTTC.

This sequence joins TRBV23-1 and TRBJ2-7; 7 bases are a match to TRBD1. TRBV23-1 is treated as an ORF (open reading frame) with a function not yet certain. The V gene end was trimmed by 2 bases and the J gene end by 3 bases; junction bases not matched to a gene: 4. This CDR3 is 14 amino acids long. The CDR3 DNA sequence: TGCGCCAGCAGTCAACCCACAGGGGTCTACGAGCAGTACTTC. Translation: CASSQPTGVYEQYF.

CDR3 residues: CASSPPGYGYTF. The DNA of the CDR3 is TGTGCCAGCAGCCCACCGGGGTACGGCTACACCTTC. The chain couples TRBV9 to TRBJ1-2, with D unresolved. The V gene's germline CDR1 is SGDLS and CDR2 YYNGEE. The CDR3 spans 12 residues. The ends were cut back, 4 bases at V and 8 bases at J, with 12 bases in the middle.

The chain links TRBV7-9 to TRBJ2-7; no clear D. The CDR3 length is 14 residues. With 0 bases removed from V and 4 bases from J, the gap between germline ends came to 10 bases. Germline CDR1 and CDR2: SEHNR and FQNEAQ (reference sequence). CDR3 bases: TGTGCCAGCAGCTTAGCGATGCGGCCATACGAGCAGTACTTC. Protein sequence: CASSLAMRPYEQYF.

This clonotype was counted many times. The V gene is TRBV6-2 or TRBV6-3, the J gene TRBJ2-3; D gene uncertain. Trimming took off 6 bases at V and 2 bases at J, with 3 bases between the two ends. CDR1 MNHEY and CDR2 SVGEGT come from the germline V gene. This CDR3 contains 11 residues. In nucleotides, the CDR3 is TGTGCCAGCAGCAACACAGATACGCAGTATTTT. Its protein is CASSNTDTQYF.

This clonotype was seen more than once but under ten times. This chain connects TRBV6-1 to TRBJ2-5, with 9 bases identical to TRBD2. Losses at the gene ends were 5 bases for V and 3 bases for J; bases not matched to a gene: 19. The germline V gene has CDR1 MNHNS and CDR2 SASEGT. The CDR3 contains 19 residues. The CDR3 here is CASSPRFAGGPVGKETQYF. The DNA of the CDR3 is TGTGCCAGCAGTCCGCGATTCGCGGGAGGGCCTGTAGGCAAAGAGACCCAGTACTTC.

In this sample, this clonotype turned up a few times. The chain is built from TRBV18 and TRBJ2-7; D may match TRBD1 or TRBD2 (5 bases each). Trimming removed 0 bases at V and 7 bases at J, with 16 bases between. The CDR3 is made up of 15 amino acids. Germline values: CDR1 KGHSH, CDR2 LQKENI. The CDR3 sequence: CASSPPGVGTREQYF. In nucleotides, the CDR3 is TGTGCCAGCTCACCACCAGGGGTAGGGACGCGTGAGCAGTACTTC.

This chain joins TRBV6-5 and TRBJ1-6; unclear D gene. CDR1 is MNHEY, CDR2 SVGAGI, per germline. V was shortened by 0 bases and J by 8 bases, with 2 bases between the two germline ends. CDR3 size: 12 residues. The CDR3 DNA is TGTGCCAGCAGTTACTCCCATTCACCCCTCCACTTT. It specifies CASSYSHSPLHF.

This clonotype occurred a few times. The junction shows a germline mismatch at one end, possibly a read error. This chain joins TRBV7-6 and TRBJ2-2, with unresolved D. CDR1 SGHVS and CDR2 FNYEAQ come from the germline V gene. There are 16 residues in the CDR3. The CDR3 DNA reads TGTGCCAGCAGCTTCGATCTGGGAACGAACACTGGGGAGCTGTTTTTT. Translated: CASSFDLGTNTGELFF.

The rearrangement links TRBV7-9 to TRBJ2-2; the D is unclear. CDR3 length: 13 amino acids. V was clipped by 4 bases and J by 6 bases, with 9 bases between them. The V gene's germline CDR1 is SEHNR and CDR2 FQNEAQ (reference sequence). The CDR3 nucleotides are TGTGCCAGCAGCTCCGGTAACGCCGGGGAGCTGTTTTTT. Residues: CASSSGNAGELFF. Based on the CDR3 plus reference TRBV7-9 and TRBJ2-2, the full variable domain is DTGVSQNPRHKITKRGQNVTFRCDPISEHNRLYWYRQTLGQGPEFLTYFQNEAQLEKSRLLSDRFSAERPKGSFSTLEIQRTEQGDSAMYLCASSSGNAGELFFGEGSRLTVL.